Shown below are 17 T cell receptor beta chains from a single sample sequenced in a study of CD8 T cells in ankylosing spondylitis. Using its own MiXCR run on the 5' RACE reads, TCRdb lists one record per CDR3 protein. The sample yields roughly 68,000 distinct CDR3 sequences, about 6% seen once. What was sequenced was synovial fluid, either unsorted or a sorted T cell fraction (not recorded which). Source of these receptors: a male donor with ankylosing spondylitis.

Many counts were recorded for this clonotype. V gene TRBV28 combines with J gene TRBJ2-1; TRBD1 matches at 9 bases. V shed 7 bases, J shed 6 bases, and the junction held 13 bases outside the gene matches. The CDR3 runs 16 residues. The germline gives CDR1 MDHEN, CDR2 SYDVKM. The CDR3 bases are TGTGCCAGCATTGGGGTGGACAGGGGCGGAACCAATGAGCAGTTCTTC. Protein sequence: CASIGVDRGGTNEQFF.

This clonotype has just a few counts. The CDR3 loop reads CASSVGQGTYNEQFF. The CDR3 coding sequence is TGTGCCAGCAGCGTAGGACAGGGGACCTACAATGAGCAGTTCTTC. V and J are TRBV9 and TRBJ2-1; the match to TRBD1 covers 8 bases. Per the germline V gene, CDR1 is SGDLS and CDR2 is YYNGEE. This CDR3 has 15 amino acids. J was trimmed by 2 bases and V by 0 bases; bases with no gene match: 1.

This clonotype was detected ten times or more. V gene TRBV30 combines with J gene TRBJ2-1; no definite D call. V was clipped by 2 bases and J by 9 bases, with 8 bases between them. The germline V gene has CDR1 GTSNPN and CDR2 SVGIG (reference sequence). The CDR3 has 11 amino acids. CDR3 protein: CAWSRLSEQFF. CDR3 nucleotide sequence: TGTGCCTGGAGTCGGTTGAGTGAGCAGTTCTTC.

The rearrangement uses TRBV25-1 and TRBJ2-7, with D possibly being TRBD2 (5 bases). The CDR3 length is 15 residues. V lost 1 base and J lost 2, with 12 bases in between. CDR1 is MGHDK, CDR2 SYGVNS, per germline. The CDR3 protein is CASSESGRTPYEQYF. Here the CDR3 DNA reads TGTGCCAGCAGTGAATCTGGGCGGACTCCCTACGAGCAGTACTTC.

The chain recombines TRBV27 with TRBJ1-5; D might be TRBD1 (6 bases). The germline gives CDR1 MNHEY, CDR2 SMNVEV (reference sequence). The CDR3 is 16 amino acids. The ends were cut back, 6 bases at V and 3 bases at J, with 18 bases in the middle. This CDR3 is CASSPAQGTSNQPQHF. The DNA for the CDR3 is TGTGCCAGCAGCCCCGCACAGGGAACGTCCAATCAGCCCCAGCATTTT.

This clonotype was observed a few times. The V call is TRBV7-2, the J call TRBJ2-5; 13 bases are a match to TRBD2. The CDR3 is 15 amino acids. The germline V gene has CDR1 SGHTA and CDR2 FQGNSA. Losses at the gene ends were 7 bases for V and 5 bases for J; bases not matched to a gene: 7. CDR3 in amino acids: CASTATSGRKETQYF. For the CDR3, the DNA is TGTGCCAGCACCGCGACTAGCGGGAGGAAGGAGACCCAGTACTTC.

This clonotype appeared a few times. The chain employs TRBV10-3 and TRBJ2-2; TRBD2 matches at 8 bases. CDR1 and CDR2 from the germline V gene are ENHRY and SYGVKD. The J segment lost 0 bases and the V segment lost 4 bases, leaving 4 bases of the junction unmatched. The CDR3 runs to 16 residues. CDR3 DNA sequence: TGTGCCATCAGTGGAAAACTAGCGGCGAACACCGGGGAGCTGTTTTTT. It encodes CAISGKLAANTGELFF.

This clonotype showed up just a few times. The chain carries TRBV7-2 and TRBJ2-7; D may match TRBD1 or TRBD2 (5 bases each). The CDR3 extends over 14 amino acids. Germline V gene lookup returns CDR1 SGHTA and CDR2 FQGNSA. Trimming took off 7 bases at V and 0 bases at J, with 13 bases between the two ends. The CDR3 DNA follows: TGTGCCAGCAACCCACTAGGGACCTCCTACGAGCAGTACTTC. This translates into CASNPLGTSYEQYF.

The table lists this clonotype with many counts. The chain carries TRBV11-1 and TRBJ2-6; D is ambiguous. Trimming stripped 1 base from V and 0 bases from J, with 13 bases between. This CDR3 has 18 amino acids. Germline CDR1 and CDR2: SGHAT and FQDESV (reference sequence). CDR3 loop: CASSLGTGWSSGANVLTF. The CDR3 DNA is TGTGCCAGCAGCTTAGGAACGGGTTGGAGCTCTGGGGCCAACGTCCTGACTTTC.

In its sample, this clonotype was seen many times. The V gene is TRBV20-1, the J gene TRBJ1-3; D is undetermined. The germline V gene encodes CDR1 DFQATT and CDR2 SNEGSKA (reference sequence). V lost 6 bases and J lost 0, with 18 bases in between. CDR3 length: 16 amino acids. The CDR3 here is CSAAGAGLHSGNTIYF. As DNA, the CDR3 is TGCAGTGCCGCGGGAGCAGGACTTCACTCTGGAAACACCATATATTTT.

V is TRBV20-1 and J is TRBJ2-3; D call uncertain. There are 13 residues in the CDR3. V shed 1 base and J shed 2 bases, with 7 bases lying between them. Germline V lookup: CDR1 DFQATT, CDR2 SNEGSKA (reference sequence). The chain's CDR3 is CSARVFYTDTQYF. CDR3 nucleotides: TGCAGTGCTAGAGTCTTTTACACAGATACGCAGTATTTT.

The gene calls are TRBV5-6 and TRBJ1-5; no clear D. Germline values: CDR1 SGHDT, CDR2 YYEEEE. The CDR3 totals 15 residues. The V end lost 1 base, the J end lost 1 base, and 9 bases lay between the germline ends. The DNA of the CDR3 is TGTGCCAGCAGCTTGTGGTCAACGAGCAATCAGCCCCAGCATTTT. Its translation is CASSLWSTSNQPQHF.

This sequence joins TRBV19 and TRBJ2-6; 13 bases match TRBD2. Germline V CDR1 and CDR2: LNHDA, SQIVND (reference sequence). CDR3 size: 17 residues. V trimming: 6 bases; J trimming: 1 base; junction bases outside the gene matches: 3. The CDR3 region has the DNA TGTGCCAGTAGCGTACTAGCGGGAGGGTCTGGGGCCAACGTCCTGACTTTC. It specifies CASSVLAGGSGANVLTF.

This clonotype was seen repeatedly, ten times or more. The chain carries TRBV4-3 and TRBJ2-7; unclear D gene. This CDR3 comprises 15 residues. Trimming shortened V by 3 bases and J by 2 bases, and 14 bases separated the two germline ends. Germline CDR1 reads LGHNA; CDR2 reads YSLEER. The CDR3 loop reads CASSQTLLEAYEQYF. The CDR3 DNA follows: TGCGCCAGCAGCCAGACCCTCCTCGAGGCCTACGAGCAGTACTTC.

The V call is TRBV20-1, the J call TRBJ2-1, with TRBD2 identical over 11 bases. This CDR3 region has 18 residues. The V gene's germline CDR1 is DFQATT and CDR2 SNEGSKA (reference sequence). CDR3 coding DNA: TGCTGGGCTATAACGAGTCTAGCGGGAGGCGGAGTGGGGAATGAGCAGTTCTTC. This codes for CWAITSLAGGGVGNEQFF.

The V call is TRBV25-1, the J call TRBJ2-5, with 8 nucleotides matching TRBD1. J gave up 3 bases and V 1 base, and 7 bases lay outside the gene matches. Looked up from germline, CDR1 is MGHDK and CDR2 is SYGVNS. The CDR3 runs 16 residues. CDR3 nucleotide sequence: TGTGCCAGCAGTGAATTAGGCAGGGGGCGGGAAGAGACCCAGTACTTC. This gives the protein CASSELGRGREETQYF.

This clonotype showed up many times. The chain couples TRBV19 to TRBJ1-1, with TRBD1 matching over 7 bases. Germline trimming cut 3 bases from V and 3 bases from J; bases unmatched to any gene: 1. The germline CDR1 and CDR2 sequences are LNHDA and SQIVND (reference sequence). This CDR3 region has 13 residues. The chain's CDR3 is CASSIDRDTEAFF. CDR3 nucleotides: TGTGCCAGTAGTATCGACAGGGACACTGAAGCTTTCTTT.